These 10 T cell receptor beta chains originate from one sample sequenced in a study of cytomegalovirus exposure and HLA in healthy donors. PCR amplification relied on 60 Vbeta primers (plus 13 Jbeta primers). Measured with immunoSEQ multiplex PCR; TCRdb has only the in-frame clones, and not every one. The sample lists about 190,000 clones; roughly 80% were seen once. The sample was PBMCs. These receptors were obtained from a man aged 50 to 59 in good health and CMV-seronegative.

The CDR3: CASSRTGADTQYF. The CDR3 region has the DNA TGTGCCAGCAGCAGGACAGGGGCGGATACGCAGTATTTT. The V call is TRBV7-8, the J call TRBJ2-3; TRBD1 agrees at 9 bases. The V and J ends lost 5 bases and 6 bases, in that order; junction bases with no gene match: 3. The germline CDR1 and CDR2 sequences are SGHVS and FQNEAQ. CDR3 length: 13 residues.

The chain recombines TRBV5-4 with TRBJ2-7, with D tentatively TRBD2 (5 bases). CDR3 size: 14 residues. Germline V CDR1 and CDR2: SGHNT, YYREEE (reference sequence). The V end was cut by 3 bases, the J end by 0 bases, with 10 bases between. CDR3 sequence reads: CASSSSSSSYEQYF. Here the CDR3 DNA reads TGTGCCAGCAGCTCCTCTAGCAGCTCCTACGAGCAGTACTTC.

The V call is TRBV7-8, the J call TRBJ2-1, with D possibly being TRBD2 (6 bases). The V end lost 6 bases, the J end lost 6 bases, and 18 bases lay between the germline ends. In germline, CDR1 is SGHVS, CDR2 FQNEAQ. The CDR3 spans 15 residues. The DNA for the CDR3 is TGTGCCAGCAGACCCCAGCGGGCTATCTTCAATGAGCAGTTCTTC. Translation: CASRPQRAIFNEQFF.

The chain employs TRBV19 and TRBJ2-7; TRBD2 is a possible D gene (6 bases). This CDR3 has 15 residues. V was clipped by 8 bases and J by 5 bases, with 22 bases between them. CDR1 and CDR2 (germline): LNHDA, SQIVND (reference sequence). The CDR3 spells CASSPGTGGSHEQYF. The DNA of the CDR3 is TGTGCCAGTTCCCCCGGGACCGGGGGAAGCCACGAGCAGTACTTC.

This chain joins TRBV19 and TRBJ2-6; D is unclear. The germline CDR1 and CDR2 sequences are LNHDA and SQIVND (reference sequence). Trimming left V 6 bases short and J 3 bases short, with 9 bases between. This CDR3 has 14 amino acids. This CDR3 reads CASSDTNGANVLTF. The DNA of the CDR3 is TGTGCCAGTAGCGACACCAATGGGGCCAACGTCCTGACTTTC.

The chain employs TRBV7-3 and TRBJ2-2; D call uncertain. This CDR3 region has 12 residues. V lost 5 bases to trimming and J lost 3 bases, with 4 bases between them. Germline CDR1 is SGHTA and CDR2 is FQGTGA. CDR3 nucleotides: TGTGCCAGCAGCCAATACACCGGGGAGCTGTTTTTT. Translating gives CASSQYTGELFF.

With respect to this clone: Other DNA sequences in the sample encode the same CDR3. V gene TRBV9 combines with J gene TRBJ2-5; 8 nucleotides line up with TRBD1. This CDR3 is built from 14 residues. Germline V gene sequence: CDR1 SGDLS, CDR2 YYNGEE. The V segment lost 4 bases and the J segment 4 bases; nucleotides outside the gene matches: 6. CDR3 protein: CASSPRTGTETQYF. The CDR3 coding sequence is TGTGCCAGCAGCCCCCGGACAGGGACAGAGACCCAGTACTTC.

This clone appeared once. The chain employs TRBV19 and TRBJ2-7, with 9 bases identical to TRBD1. With V trimmed by 3 bases and J by 4 bases, 4 bases remained unmatched. The CDR3 runs to 14 residues. Germline CDR1 is LNHDA and CDR2 is SQIVND (reference sequence). This CDR3 reads CASSIGTGWYEQYF. The CDR3 region has the DNA TGTGCCAGTAGTATTGGGACAGGGTGGTACGAGCAGTACTTC.

The chain is built from TRBV16 and TRBJ2-7; 7 bases are a match to TRBD2. The CDR3 is 14 residues long. The V segment lost 5 bases and the J segment 6 bases; nucleotides outside the gene matches: 10. Germline assignment: CDR1 KGHSY and CDR2 FQNENV. The CDR3 nucleotides read TGTGCCAGCAGCAGGGACTACAGCTTCTCCGAGCAGTACTTC. It codes for CASSRDYSFSEQYF.

The chain combines TRBV29-1 with TRBJ2-1; maybe TRBD1 (5 bases). Trimming cost V 6 bases and J 3 bases, with 6 bases left between them. There are 11 residues in the CDR3. From germline, CDR1 is SQVTM and CDR2 ANQGSEA. CDR3 loop: CSVGHYNEQFF. For the CDR3, the DNA is TGCAGCGTAGGACACTACAATGAGCAGTTCTTC.